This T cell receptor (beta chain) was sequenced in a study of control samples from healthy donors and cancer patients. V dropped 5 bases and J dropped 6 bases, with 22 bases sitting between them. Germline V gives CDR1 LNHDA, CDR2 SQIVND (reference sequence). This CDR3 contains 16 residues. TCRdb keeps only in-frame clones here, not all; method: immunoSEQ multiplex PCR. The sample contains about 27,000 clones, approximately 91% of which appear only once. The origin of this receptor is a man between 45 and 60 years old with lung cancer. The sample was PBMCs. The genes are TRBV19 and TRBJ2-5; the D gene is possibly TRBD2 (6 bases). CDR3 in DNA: TGTGCCAGTAGTCCAAGAGGTGGGGGACTGGGGCAGACCCAGTACTTC. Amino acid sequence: CASSPRGGGLGQTQYF.